Following are 10 T cell receptor beta chains from one sample sequenced in a study of T cells expressing NK-cell markers. TCRdb re-called the 5' RACE reads and catalogs CDR3 proteins one per entry, DNA excluded. Its table records a few hundred thousand distinct CDR3 sequences. What was sequenced was blood T cells: a sorted CD56 or NKG2C T cell subset, CD4+ or CD8+ T cells, or bulk PBMC T cells (not recorded which). The receptors were gathered from a man younger than 35 in good health.

The V and J genes are TRBV30 and TRBJ2-2; without DNA, the TCRdb call of TRBD1 cannot be checked. Germline CDR1 reads GTSNPN; CDR2 reads SVGIG (reference sequence). This CDR3 has 14 residues. This CDR3 is CAWSPGQGTGELFF.

The genes are TRBV14 and TRBJ2-5; as DNA is missing, the TRBD1 call by TCRdb cannot be tested. The length of the CDR3 is 15 residues. Germline V CDR1 and CDR2: SGHDN, FVKESK. CDR3 region: CASSQAGQGSGTQYF.

This sequence joins TRBV27 and TRBJ2-5. This CDR3 contains 15 residues. Germline V gives CDR1 MNHEY, CDR2 SMNVEV (reference sequence). The CDR3 loop reads CASSLAVGWMETQYF.

The chain is built from TRBV6-1 and TRBJ1-6; TCRdb gives TRBD1 as the D gene, but with no DNA this cannot be confirmed. The CDR3 loop spans 14 amino acids. CDR1 MNHNS and CDR2 SASEGT come from the germline V gene. The CDR3 is CASSADRGPSPLHF.

The rearrangement links TRBV27 to TRBJ2-7; TCRdb reports TRBD2, a call that lacks DNA to check it against. Germline CDR1 is MNHEY and CDR2 is SMNVEV (reference sequence). This CDR3 is built from 16 residues. The CDR3 reads CASSSGTSVSSYEQYF.

J is TRBJ2-1 and V is TRBV5-1; no DNA is available, so the TRBD1 call from TCRdb remains unchecked. This CDR3 has 14 residues. The germline V gene has CDR1 SGHRS and CDR2 YFSETQ. CDR3 region: CASGSGQGYHEQFF. Using reference TRBV5-1 and TRBJ2-1 for the parts outside the CDR3, the full variable domain is KAGVTQTPRYLIKTRGQQVTLSCSPISGHRSVSWYQQTPGQGLQFLFEYFSETQRNKGNFPGRFSGRQFSNSRSEMNVSTLELGDSALYLCASGSGQGYHEQFFGPGTRLTVL.

CDR3 protein: CASSSQTDTTYEQYF. V and J are TRBV7-8 and TRBJ2-7. The CDR3 extends over 15 amino acids. CDR1 is SGHVS and CDR2 is FQNEAQ in the germline V gene.

The chain combines TRBV20-1 with TRBJ2-3; TCRdb picks TRBD2, but there is no DNA to check that call. The CDR3 totals 16 residues. The germline V gene has CDR1 DFQATT and CDR2 SNEGSKA (reference sequence). CDR3 residues: CSALTGTSGRTDTQYF.

The genes are TRBV24-1 and TRBJ2-1; the D gene TCRdb calls, TRBD1, cannot be checked with no DNA. The germline V gene encodes CDR1 KGHDR and CDR2 SFDVKD. CDR3 length: 12 amino acids. The CDR3 loop is CATSDEPGQQFF.

The V and J genes are TRBV3-1 and TRBJ2-1. Germline CDR1 is LGHDT and CDR2 is YNNKEL (reference sequence). This CDR3 has 16 amino acids. This chain's CDR3 is CASSQRGKISYNEQFF.